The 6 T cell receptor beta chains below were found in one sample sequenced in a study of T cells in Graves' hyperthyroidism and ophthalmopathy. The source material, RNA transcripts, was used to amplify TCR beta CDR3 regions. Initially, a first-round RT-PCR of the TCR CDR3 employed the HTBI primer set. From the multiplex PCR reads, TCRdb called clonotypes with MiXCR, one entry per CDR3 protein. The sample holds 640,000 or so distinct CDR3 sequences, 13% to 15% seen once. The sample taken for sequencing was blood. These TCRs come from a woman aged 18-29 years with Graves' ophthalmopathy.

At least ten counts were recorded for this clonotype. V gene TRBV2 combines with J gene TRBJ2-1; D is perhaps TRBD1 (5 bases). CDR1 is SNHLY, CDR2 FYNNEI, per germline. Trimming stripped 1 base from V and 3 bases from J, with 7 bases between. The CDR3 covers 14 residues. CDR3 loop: CASSEDRIYNEQFF. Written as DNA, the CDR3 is TGTGCCAGCAGTGAAGACAGGATCTACAATGAGCAGTTCTTC.

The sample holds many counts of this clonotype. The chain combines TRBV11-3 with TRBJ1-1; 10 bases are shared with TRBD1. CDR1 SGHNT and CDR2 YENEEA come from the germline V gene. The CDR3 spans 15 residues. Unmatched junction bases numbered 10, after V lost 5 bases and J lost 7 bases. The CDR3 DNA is TGTGCCAGCAGCCCCTCCGGGACAGGGGATATTGAAGCTTTCTTT. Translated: CASSPSGTGDIEAFF.

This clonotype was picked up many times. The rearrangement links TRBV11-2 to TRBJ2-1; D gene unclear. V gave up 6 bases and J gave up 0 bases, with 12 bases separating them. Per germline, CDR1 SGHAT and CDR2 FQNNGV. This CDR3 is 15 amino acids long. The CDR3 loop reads CASSLMATSYNEQFF. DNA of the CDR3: TGTGCCAGCAGTTTAATGGCGACCTCCTACAATGAGCAGTTCTTC.

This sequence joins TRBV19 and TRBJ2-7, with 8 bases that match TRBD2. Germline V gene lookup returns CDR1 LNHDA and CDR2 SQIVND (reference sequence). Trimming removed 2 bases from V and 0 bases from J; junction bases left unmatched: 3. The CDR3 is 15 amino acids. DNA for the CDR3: TGTGCCAGTAGTATAACTAGCGGCCACTCCTACGAGCAGTACTTC. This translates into CASSITSGHSYEQYF. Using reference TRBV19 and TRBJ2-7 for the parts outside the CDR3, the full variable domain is DGGITQSPKYLFRKEGQNVTLSCEQNLNHDAMYWYRQDPGQGLRLIYYSQIVNDFQKGDIAEGYSVSREKKESFPLTVTSAQKNPTAFYLCASSITSGHSYEQYFGPGTRLTVT.

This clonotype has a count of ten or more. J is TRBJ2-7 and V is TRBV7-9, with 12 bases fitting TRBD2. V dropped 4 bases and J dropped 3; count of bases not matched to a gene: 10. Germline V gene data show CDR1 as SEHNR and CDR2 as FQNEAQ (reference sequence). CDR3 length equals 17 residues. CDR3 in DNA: TGTGCCAGCAGCTGGGGAAACGGACTAGCGGGATACTACGAGCAGTACTTC. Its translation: CASSWGNGLAGYYEQYF.

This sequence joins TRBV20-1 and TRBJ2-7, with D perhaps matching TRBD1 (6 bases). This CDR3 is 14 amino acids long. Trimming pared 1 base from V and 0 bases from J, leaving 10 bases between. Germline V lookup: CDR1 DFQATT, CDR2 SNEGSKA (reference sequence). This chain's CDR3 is CSARVRGSSYEQYF. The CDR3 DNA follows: TGCAGTGCTAGAGTGAGGGGGAGCTCCTACGAGCAGTACTTC.